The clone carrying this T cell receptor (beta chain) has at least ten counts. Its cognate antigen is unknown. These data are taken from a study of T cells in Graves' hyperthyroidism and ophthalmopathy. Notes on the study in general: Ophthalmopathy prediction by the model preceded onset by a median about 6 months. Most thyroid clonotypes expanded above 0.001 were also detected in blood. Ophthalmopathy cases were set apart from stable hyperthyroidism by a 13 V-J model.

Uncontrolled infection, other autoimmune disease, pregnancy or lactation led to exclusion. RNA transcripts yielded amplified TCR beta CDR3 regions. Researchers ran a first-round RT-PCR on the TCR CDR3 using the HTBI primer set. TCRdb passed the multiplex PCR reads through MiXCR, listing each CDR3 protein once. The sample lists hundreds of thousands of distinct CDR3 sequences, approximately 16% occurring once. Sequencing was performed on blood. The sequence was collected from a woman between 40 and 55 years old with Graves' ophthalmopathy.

CDR3 sequence (DNA): TGTGCCAGCGGAACTAGCGGGAGTCCCGCAGATACGCAGTATTTT. Protein product: CASGTSGSPADTQYF. The chain is built from TRBV28 and TRBJ2-3; 11 nucleotides agree with TRBD2. Unmatched junction bases numbered 8, after V lost 8 bases and J lost 4 bases. CDR3 length: 15 amino acids. Germline-derived CDR1 and CDR2 are MDHEN and SYDVKM.